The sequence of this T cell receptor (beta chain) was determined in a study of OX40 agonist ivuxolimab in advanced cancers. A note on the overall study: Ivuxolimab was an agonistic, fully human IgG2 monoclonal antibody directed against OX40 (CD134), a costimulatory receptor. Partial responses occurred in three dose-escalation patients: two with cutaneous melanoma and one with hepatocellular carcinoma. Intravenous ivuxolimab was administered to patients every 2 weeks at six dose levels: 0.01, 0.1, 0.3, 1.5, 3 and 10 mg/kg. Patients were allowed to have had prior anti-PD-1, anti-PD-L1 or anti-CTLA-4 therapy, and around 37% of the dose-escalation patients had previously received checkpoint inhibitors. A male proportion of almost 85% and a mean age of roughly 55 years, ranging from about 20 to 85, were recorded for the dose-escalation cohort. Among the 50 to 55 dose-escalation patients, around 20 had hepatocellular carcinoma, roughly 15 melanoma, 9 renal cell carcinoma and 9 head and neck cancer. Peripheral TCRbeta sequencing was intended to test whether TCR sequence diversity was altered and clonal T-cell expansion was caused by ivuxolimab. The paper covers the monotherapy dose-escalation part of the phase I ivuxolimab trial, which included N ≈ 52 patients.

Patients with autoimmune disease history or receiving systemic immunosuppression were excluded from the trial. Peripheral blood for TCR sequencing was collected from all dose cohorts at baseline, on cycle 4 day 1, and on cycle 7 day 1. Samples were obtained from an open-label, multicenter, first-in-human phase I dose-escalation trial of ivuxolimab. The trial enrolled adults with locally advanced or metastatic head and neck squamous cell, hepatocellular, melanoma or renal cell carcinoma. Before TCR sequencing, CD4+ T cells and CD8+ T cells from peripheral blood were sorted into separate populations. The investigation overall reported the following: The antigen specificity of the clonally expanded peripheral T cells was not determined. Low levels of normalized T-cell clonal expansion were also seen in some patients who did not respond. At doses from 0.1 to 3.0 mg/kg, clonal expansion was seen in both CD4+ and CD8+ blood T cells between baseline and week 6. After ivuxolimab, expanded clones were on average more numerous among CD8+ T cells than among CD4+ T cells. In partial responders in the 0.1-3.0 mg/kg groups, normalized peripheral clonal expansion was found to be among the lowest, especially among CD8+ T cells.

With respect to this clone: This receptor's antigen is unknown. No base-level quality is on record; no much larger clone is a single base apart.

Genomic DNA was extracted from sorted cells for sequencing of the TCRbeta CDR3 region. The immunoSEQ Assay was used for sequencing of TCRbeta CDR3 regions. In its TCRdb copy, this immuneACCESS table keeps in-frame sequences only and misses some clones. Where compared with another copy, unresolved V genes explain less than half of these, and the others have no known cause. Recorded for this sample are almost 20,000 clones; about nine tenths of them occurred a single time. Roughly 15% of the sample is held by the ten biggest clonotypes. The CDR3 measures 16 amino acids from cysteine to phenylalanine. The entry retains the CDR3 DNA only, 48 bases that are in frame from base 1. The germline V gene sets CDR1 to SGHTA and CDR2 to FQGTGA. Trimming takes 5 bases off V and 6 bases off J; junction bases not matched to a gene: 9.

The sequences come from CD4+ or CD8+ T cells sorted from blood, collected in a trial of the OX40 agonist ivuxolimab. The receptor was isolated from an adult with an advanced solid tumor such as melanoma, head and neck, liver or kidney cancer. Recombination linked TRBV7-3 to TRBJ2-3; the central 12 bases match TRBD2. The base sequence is TGTGCCAGCAGCCATCTAGCGGGAGGGTCCGGGGATACGCAGTATTTT. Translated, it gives CASSHLAGGSGDTQYF.